This TCR beta chain was documented in a study of cytomegalovirus exposure and HLA in healthy donors. At the level of the study: An earlier analysis found roughly 100 million unique TCR beta sequences from 150 million to 200 million T cells. Study observations and caveats: By a later analysis, the bulk of CMV-associated TCR beta chains appeared HLA-restricted. Despite most TCR sequences being rare, some public TCRs occurred in many donors.

The PCR employed 60 Vbeta primers together with 13 Jbeta primers. Repertoires were generated with immunoSEQ multiplex PCR, while TCRdb's copy carries only in-frame clones and drops some. The data show approximately 170,000 clones, 65% to 85% seen once. In regard to this clone: As yet, its antigen is unknown.

Germline V CDR1 and CDR2: MDHEN, SYDVKM. V lost 6 bases, J lost 7 bases, and 9 bases stayed unmatched. The CDR3 spans 13 residues. This sequence was found in a boy aged 2 to 10 in good health and CMV-seronegative. The specimen was PBMCs. The rearrangement links TRBV28 to TRBJ2-7; 7 nucleotides match TRBD1. The CDR3 sequence: CASSLEGAKEQYF. In DNA, the CDR3 is TGTGCCAGCAGCCTAGAGGGGGCGAAGGAGCAGTACTTC.